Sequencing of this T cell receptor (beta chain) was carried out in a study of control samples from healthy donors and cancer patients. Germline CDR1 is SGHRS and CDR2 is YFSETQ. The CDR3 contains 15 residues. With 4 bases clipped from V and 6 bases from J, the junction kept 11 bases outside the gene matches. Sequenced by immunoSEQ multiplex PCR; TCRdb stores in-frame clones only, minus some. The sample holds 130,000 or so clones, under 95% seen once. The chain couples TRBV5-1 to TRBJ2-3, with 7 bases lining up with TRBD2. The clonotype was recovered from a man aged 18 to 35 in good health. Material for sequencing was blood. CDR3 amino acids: CASSPGLDLGDTQYF. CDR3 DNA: TGCGCCAGCAGCCCCGGACTAGACTTGGGGGATACGCAGTATTTT.